This note documents a single TCR beta chain sequence. Antigen: not known. The table came from immunoSEQ multiplex PCR; TCRdb's copy has only in-frame clones and leaves some out. The sample holds approximately 2.4 million clones; under 97% are singletons and the top ten take roughly 0.13%. The record originates from a study of shared clonotypes between healthy human individuals. The study, taken as a whole, reports: Clonotypes shared by all four sorted-subset donors had higher generation probabilities than non-shared clonotypes.

The ends were cut back, 8 bases at V and 6 bases at J, with 11 bases in the middle. This CDR3 has 12 amino acids. Germline V gives CDR1 MNHNY, CDR2 SVGAGI (reference sequence). The receptor was derived from a man between 18 and 29 years old in good health. The chain has TRBV6-6 and TRBJ1-5; TRBD1 might be the D (6 bases). Source material: naive CD4+ T cells sorted from blood. Subset described: CD45RA+ positively selected. As DNA, the CDR3 is TGTGCCAGCCTAGGACAGACTCAGCCCCAGCATTTT. Translation gives CASLGQTQPQHF.